Here is one T cell receptor (beta chain) with its context. CDR3 length equals 15 residues. Trimming removed 1 base from V and 0 bases from J, with 7 bases in between. CDR1 and CDR2 from the germline V gene are SGHAT and FQNNGV. This entry belongs to a study of blood T cell repertoires in COVID-19. Cohort 3 donors were reported recovered after two negative PCRs, clearance, or symptom resolution. TCRdb keeps only in-frame clones here, not all; method: immunoSEQ multiplex PCR. The table records roughly 160,000 clones, 87% of them present only once. Material for sequencing was PBMCs or T cells enriched from blood (not recorded which). The V gene is TRBV11-2, the J gene TRBJ2-1, with D maybe TRBD2 (5 bases). The origin of this receptor is a woman aged 50 to 65 who had recovered from COVID-19. CDR3 protein: CASSLVRGSYNEQFF. Written as DNA, the CDR3 is TGTGCCAGCAGCTTAGTTCGGGGCTCCTACAATGAGCAGTTCTTC.